This T cell receptor beta chain is drawn from a study of human T cells and chemical hapten exposure. The sample's time point: patch test 3, about 24 weeks after DPC sensitization. Treatment indicated: therapeutic diphenylcyclopropenone sensitization with weekly scalp DPC. By share, this clonotype counts as large. The CDR3 runs 17 residues. Trimming took 5 bases from V and 3 from J; bases not matched to a gene: 13. Germline V lookup: CDR1 MDHEN, CDR2 SYDVKM. TCRdb reanalysed the RACE reads using MiXCR and keeps one entry per CDR3 protein. Of over 100,000 distinct CDR3 sequences in the sample, roughly 12% were seen once.

The chain joins TRBV28 to TRBJ1-2; 9 bases line up with TRBD1. The TCR comes from a woman aged 45 to 65 with alopecia areata. Some clones in this sample may be carry-over from other donors' samples. The sequencing here drew on whole blood, taken in connection with sensitization to the hapten diphenylcyclopropenone (DPC). The CDR3 DNA is TGTGCCAGCAGTGGGGACAGGGACAACAGCGAAGACTATGGCTACACCTTC. It translates to CASSGDRDNSEDYGYTF.